The present entry profiles one T cell receptor (beta chain) with its context. No antigen is known for it. It has no much larger one-base neighbor in the sample; base qualities were not kept. The immunoSEQ Assay, a bias-controlled multiplex PCR, was used to amplify TCRbeta CDR3 regions from genomic DNA. As for the original processing: The number of nucleated cells in each sample was estimated by amplification of reference gene primers within the assay. To quantify the absolute abundance of each unique TCRbeta CDR3 rearrangement, sequence reads were collapsed and filtered. For each sample, productive Simpson clonality was calculated as the square root of Simpson's diversity index across productive rearrangements. Drawn from immuneACCESS, this table holds only the in-frame rearrangements with V and J called that TCRdb kept. Clones are partly lost; checked studies trace under half to an unresolved V gene and leave the rest unexplained. That table is the source of V, J and clone size, and D and trimming were worked out from the DNA. The sample profile shows about 230,000 clones; about 82% of them were found once. The ten largest clones represent approximately 5.1% of the sample.

This entry is derived from a study of blood T cell repertoires in COVID-19 (dated by TCRdb to the early 2020s). About the full investigation: Samples covering the acute and convalescent phases of COVID-19 were provided by collaborators in the United States, Italy and Spain. The samples were drawn from the first 160 participants of the ongoing ImmuneRACE study and from more than 1,000 subjects provided by 6 global collaborators. The material from the prospective study consisted of cDNA or gDNA derived from T cells, B-cell-depleted T cells, or PBMCs. Subjects who had been exposed to COVID-19, were actively infected with it, or had recovered from it provided the deeply sampled blood TCRbeta repertoires that made up the dataset. The repertoires were released in a freely available public database intended as a resource for research on the immune response to SARS-CoV-2. The sample metadata nearly always contained a de-identified subject ID, COVID-19 status, age in years and sex. Where available, HLA class I and class II types were taken from metadata supplied by the sample provider and were not determined by assay-based typing.

Study-wide conclusions, independent of this receptor: Clinical and demographic metadata were provided uncurated, with the amount varying by source and participant.

One collaborating source in Seattle enrolled patients during active infection and followed them longitudinally through the course of disease. The collaborating institutions used their own protocols to collect whole blood in K2EDTA tubes. For TCRbeta analysis, collaborators shipped samples in one of three forms: frozen whole blood, isolated PBMCs, or DNA extracted from either of those sample types. This receptor was obtained from a man aged 50-60 years with COVID-19, enrolled during active disease. Sample: peripheral blood.

The sequenced DNA: TGTGCCAGCAGCTACGACCCCCCAGGGACCTACGAGCAGTACTTC. Translated, it gives CASSYDPPGTYEQYF. Recombination connected TRBV5-6 to TRBJ2-7, with a tentative D gene TRBD1 over 5 matching bases. CDR1 SGHDT and CDR2 YYEEEE were looked up in the germline V gene. Its CDR3 holds 15 amino acids, cysteine through phenylalanine. The DNA shown is the 45-base CDR3, in frame from base 1. V gives up 3 bases and J gives up 2 bases, and the segment between their germline ends measures 15 bases.